This TCR beta chain derives from a study of control samples from healthy donors and cancer patients. This CDR3 has 13 amino acids. Trimming took off 2 bases at V and 5 bases at J, with 8 bases between the two ends. TCRdb's copy holds only in-frame clones and misses some; the assay was immunoSEQ multiplex PCR. Of 100,000 to 150,000 clones listed, approximately 90% are singletons. Sequences were obtained from blood. The chain recombines TRBV12-3 or TRBV12-4 with TRBJ2-3; D is unclear. The clonotype was recovered from a woman aged 45-65 years in good health. The CDR3 reads CASSLRSRDTQYF. DNA for the CDR3: TGTGCCAGCAGTTTACGTTCGAGAGATACGCAGTATTTT.